This TCR beta chain derives from a study of PD-1 blockade in classical Hodgkin lymphoma. Findings and caveats of the study: In CD4+ cells, TCR diversity went up significantly by C4D1, but in CD8+ cells it did not. Nivolumab initiated under 1 year post-ASCT led to patient exclusion.

The protocol was immunoSEQ multiplex PCR, while the TCRdb copy is restricted to in-frame clones and leaves out a portion. The profile covers 64,000 or so clones, with roughly nine tenths appearing a single time and approximately 8% taken by the ten largest. Described time point: cycle 4 day 1 (C4D1), after more than five weeks of nivolumab. All patients experienced relapse after autologous stem cell transplantation, and brentuximab vedotin exposure was variable. Patients had relapsed/refractory classical Hodgkin lymphoma with complete response, partial response or progressive disease as best response. With respect to this clone: Its specificity is unknown.

V was shortened by 3 bases and J by 5 bases, with 17 bases between the two germline ends. In germline, CDR1 is WNHNN, CDR2 SYGVQD (reference sequence). The CDR3 consists of 16 residues. The source was peripheral blood mononuclear cells (PBMCs), collected before the fourth cycle of nivolumab. V is TRBV10-1 and J is TRBJ2-1; a possible D gene is TRBD2 (6 bases). The TCR sequence derives from a human donor with classical Hodgkin lymphoma. The CDR3 bases are TGCGCCAGCAGTGATCACCGACTAGTTCTGAACAATGAGCAGTTCTTC. It yields the protein CASSDHRLVLNNEQFF.